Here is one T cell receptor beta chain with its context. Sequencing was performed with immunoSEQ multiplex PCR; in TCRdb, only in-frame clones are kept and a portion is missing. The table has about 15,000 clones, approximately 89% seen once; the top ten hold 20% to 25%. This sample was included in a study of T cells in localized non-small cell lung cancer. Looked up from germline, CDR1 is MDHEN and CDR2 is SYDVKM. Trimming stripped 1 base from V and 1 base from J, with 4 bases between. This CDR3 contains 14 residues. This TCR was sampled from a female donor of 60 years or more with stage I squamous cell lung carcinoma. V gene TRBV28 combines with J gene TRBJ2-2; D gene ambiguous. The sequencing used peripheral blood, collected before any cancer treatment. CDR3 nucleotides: TGTGCCAGCAGTTTATTACAGAACACCGGGGAGCTGTTTTTT. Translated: CASSLLQNTGELFF.